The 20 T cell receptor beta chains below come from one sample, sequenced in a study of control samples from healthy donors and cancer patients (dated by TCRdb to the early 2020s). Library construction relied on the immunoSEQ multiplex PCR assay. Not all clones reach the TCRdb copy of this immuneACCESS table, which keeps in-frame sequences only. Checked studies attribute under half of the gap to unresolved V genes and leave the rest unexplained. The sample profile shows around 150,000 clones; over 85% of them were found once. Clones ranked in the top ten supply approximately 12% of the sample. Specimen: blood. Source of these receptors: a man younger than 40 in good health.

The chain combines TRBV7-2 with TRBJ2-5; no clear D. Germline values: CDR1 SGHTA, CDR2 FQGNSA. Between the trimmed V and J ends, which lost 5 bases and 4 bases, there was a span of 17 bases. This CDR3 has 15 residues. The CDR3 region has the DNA TGTGCCAGCAGCCCCTATATATTAACGGGAGAGACCCAGTACTTC. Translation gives CASSPYILTGETQYF.

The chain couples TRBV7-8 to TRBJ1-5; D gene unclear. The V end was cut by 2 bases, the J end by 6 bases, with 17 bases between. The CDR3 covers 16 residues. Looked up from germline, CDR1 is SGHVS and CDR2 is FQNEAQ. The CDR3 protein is CASSLRLDTGAQPQHF. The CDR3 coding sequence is TGTGCCAGCAGCTTACGCCTAGACACGGGAGCTCAGCCCCAGCATTTT.

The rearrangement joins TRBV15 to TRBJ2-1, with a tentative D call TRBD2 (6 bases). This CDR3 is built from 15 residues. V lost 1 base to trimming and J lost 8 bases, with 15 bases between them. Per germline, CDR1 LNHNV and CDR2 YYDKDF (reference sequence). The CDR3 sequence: CATSRGDSQDDEQFF. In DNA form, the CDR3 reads TGTGCCACCAGCAGAGGGGACTCCCAGGACGATGAGCAGTTCTTC.

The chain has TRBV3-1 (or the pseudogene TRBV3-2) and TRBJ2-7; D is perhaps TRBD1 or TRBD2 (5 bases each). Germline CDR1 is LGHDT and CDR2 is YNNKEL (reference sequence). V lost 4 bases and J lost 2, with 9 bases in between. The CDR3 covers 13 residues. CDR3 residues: CASSLGTTYEQYF. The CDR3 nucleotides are TGTGCCAGCAGCCTCGGGACCACCTACGAGCAGTACTTC.

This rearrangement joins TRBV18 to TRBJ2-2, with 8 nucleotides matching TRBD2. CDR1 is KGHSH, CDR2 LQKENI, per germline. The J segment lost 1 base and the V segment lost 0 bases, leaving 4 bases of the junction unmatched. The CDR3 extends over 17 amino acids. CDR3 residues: CASSPPGLAVNTGELFF. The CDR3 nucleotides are TGTGCCAGCTCACCACCAGGACTAGCAGTGAACACCGGGGAGCTGTTTTTT.

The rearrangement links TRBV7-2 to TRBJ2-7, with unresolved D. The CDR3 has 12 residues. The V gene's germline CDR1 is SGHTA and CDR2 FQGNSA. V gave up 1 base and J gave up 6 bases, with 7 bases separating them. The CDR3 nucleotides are TGTGCCAGCAGCTTAGTGGGATCCGAGCAGTACTTC. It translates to CASSLVGSEQYF.

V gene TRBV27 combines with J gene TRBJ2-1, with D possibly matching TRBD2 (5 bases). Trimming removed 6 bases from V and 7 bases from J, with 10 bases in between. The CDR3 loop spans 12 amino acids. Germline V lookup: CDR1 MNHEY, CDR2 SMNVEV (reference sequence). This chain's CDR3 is CASSARGNEQFF. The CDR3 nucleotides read TGTGCCAGCAGCGCTAGAGGGAATGAGCAGTTCTTC.

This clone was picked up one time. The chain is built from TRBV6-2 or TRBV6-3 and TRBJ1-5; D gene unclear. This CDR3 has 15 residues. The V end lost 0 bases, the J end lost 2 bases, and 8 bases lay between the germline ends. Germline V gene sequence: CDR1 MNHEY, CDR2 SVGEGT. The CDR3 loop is CASSYSKEGNQPQHF. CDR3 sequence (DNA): TGTGCCAGCAGTTACTCGAAGGAGGGCAATCAGCCCCAGCATTTT.

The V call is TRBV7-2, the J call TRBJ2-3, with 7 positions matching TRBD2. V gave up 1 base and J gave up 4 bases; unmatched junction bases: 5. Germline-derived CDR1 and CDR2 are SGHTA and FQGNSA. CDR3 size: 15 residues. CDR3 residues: CASSLGAGPADTQYF. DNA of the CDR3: TGTGCCAGCAGCTTAGGAGCGGGGCCGGCAGATACGCAGTATTTT.

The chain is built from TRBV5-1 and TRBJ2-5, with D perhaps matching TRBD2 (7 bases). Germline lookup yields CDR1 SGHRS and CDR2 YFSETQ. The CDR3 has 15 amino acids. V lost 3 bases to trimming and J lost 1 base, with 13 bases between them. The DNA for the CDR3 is TGCGCCAGCAGCTCCTTTGGGGGGGCCCAAGAGACCCAGTACTTC. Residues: CASSSFGGAQETQYF.

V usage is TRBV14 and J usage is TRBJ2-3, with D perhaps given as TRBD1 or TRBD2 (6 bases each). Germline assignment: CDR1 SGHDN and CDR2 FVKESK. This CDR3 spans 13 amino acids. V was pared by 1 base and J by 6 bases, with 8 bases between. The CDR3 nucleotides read TGTGCCAGCAGCCAAGTGGGGGGCGATACGCAGTATTTT. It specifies CASSQVGGDTQYF.

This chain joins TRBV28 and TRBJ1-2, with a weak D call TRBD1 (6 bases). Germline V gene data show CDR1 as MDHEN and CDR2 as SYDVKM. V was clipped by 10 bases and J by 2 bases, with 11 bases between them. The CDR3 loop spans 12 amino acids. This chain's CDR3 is CATETGNYGYTF. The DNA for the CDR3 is TGTGCCACCGAGACAGGAAACTATGGCTACACCTTC.

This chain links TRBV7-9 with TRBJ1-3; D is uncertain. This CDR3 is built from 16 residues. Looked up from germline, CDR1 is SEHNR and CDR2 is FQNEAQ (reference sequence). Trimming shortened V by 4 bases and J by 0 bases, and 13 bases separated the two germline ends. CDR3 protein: CASSSLRRLSGNTIYF. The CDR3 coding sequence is TGTGCCAGCAGCTCCCTCAGGCGCCTCTCTGGAAACACCATATATTTT.

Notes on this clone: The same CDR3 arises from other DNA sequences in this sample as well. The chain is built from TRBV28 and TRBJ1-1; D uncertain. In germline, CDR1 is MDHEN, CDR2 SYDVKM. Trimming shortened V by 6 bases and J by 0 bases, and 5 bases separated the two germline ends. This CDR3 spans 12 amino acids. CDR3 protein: CASSSMNTEAFF. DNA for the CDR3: TGTGCCAGCAGCAGCATGAACACTGAAGCTTTCTTT. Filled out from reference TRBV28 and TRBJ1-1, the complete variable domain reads DVKVTQSSRYLVKRTGEKVFLECVQDMDHENMFWYRQDPGLGLRLIYFSYDVKMKEKGDIPEGYSVSREKKERFSLILESASTNQTSMYLCASSSMNTEAFFGQGTRLTVV.

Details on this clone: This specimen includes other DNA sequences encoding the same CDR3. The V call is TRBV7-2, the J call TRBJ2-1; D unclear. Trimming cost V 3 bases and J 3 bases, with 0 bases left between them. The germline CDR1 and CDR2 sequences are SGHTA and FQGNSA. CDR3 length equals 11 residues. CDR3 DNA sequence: TGTGCCAGCAGCTTCTACAATGAGCAGTTCTTC. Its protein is CASSFYNEQFF. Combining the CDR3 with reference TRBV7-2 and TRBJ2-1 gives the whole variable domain GAGVSQSPSNKVTEKGKDVELRCDPISGHTALYWYRQSLGQGLEFLIYFQGNSAPDKSGLPSDRFSAERTGGSVSTLTIQRTQQEDSAVYLCASSFYNEQFFGPGTRLTVL.

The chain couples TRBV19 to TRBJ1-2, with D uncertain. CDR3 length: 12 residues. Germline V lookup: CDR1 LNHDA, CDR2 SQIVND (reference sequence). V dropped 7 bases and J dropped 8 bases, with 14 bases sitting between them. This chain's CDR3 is CASTGWESGYTF. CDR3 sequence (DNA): TGTGCCAGTACGGGCTGGGAGAGCGGCTACACCTTC.

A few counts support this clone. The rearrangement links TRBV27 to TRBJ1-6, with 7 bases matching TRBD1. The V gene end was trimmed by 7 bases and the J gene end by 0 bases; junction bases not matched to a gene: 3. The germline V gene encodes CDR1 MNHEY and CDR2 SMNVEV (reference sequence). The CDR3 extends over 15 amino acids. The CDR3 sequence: CASMTGSSYNSPLHF. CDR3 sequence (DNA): TGTGCCAGCATGACAGGGAGCTCCTATAATTCACCCCTCCACTTT.

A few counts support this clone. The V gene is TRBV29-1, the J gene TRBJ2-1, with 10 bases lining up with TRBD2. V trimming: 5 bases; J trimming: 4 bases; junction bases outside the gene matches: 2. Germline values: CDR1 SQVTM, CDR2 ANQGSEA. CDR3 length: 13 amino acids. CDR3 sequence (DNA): TGCAGCGTTTGGACTAGCGGATACAATGAGCAGTTCTTC. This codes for CSVWTSGYNEQFF.

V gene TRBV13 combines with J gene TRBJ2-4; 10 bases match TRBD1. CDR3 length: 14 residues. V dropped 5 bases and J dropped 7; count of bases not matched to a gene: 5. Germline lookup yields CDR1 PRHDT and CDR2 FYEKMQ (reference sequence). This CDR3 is CASSQDRGRNIQYF. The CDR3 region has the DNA TGTGCCAGCAGCCAGGACAGGGGGAGGAACATTCAGTACTTC.

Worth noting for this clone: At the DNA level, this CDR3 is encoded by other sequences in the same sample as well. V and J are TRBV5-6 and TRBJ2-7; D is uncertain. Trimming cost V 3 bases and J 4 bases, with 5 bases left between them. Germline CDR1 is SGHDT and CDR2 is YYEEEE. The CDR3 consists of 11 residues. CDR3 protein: CASSSLYEQYF. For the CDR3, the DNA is TGTGCCAGCAGCTCTCTTTACGAGCAGTACTTC. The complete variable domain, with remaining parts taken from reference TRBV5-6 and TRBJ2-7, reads DAGVTQSPTHLIKTRGQQVTLRCSPKSGHDTVSWYQQALGQGPQFIFQYYEEEERQRGNFPDRFSGHQFPNYSSELNVNALLLGDSALYLCASSSLYEQYFGPGTRLTVT.